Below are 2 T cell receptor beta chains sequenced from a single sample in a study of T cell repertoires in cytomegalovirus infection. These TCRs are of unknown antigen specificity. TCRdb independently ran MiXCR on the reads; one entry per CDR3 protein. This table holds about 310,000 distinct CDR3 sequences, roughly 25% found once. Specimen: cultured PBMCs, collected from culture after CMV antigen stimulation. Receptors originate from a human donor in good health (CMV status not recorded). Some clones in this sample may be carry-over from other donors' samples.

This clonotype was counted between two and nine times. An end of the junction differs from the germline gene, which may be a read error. This CDR3 is CASSQEFSDTQYF. The CDR3, as DNA: TGTGCCAGCAGCCAAGAATTCTCAGATACGCAGTATTTT. The rearrangement links TRBV4-1 to TRBJ2-3; no clear D gene. The CDR3 covers 13 residues. From germline, CDR1 is MGHRA and CDR2 YSYEKL.

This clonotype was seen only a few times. CDR3 DNA sequence: TGTGCCAGCAGTTACCCGGGAGGGGGGATATACGAGCAGTACTTC. Its protein product is CASSYPGGGIYEQYF. The chain is built from TRBV6-5 and TRBJ2-7; 8 positions agree with TRBD2. V lost 2 bases and J lost 4; bases outside the gene matches: 7. The CDR3 is 15 amino acids. Germline CDR1 and CDR2: MNHEY and SVGAGI.